This T cell receptor (beta chain) was found in a study of shared clonotypes between healthy human individuals. Overall study findings and caveats: When compared with the clonotypes that were shared by all four sorted-subset donors, the non-shared clonotypes turned out to have lower generation probabilities.

The CDR3 is 13 amino acids. The germline V and J ends were trimmed by 4 bases and 5 bases, with 12 bases remaining between them. The germline gives CDR1 MNHNS, CDR2 SASEGT. As regards this clone: What it binds is unknown.

Cells designated naive CD8 were CD45RO-negative and were positively selected for CCR7, with terminally differentiated effector memory CD45RA+ cells excluded. In the sorted-subset replicate PCRs, around 220 ng DNA, around 32,000 T cell genomes, was used. TCRdb's copy holds only in-frame clones and misses some; the assay was immunoSEQ multiplex PCR. In the table there are hundreds of thousands of clones, roughly 95% of which are singletons. The chain links TRBV6-1 to TRBJ2-7; perhaps TRBD1 as D (5 bases). The sample taken for sequencing was naive CD8+ T cells sorted from blood. The receptor was isolated from a woman in her twenties or thirties in good health. The CDR3: CASSGQPSDEQYF. CDR3 nucleotide sequence: TGTGCCAGCAGTGGACAGCCATCCGACGAGCAGTACTTC.